This TCR beta chain was recorded in a study of Ad26.COV2.S vaccination and SARS-CoV-2 variants. Study background: Doses of Ad26.COV2.S were injected into muscle once or twice, 56 days apart.

In its sample, this clone was seen a few times. What it recognizes is unknown. Using immunoSEQ multiplex PCR, the repertoire was profiled, and TCRdb retains in-frame clones only, with some absent. Of hundreds of thousands of clones detected, 83% appear once; the ten largest clones hold 7% to 9.5%. Noted treatment: around 19 received Ad26.COV2.S at low or high dose, single or two shots; several received placebo; per-sample allocation not given. Sample collection was performed on day 63 after the first vaccine or placebo injection. Built on an Ad26 vector, the vaccine expressed Wuhan-strain SARS-CoV-2 spike. Study outcomes and limitations: Post-vaccination breadth of spike-specific CD8+ and CD4+ T cell responses was reportedly substantial.

The CDR3 totals 14 residues. CDR1 is SGHTA, CDR2 FQGNSA, per germline. The germline V and J ends were trimmed by 1 base and 7 bases, with 13 bases remaining between them. The chain has TRBV7-2 and TRBJ1-2; D possibly corresponds to TRBD1 (6 bases). Sequenced here: peripheral blood, sampled in a trial of Ad26.COV2.S vaccine versus placebo. The receptor comes from a person aged 18 to 59 who received the Ad26.COV2.S COVID-19 vaccine or a placebo. This chain's CDR3 is CASSLEQGVGGYTF. CDR3 DNA: TGTGCCAGCAGCTTAGAACAGGGAGTCGGTGGCTACACCTTC.